The clone carrying this T cell receptor (beta chain) was found many times. Its antigen is not identified. In TCRdb, the 5' RACE reads were re-called with MiXCR into one record per CDR3 protein. There are over 120,000 distinct CDR3 sequences in the sample; 6.6% occur only once, and about 0.6% lies in the top ten. The CDR3 covers 13 residues. V lost 6 bases to trimming and J lost 4 bases; unmatched junction nucleotides: 6. Germline-derived CDR1 and CDR2 are SNHLY and FYNNEI. These data originate in a study of T cells after yellow fever vaccination. Points from the study as a whole: The study noted that FACS-sorted repertoires could contain abundant clonotypes contaminating from the bulk population. The booster saw the reappearance of most primary-vaccination clones (more than 95% CD4, 80% to 90% CD8).

The origin of this receptor is a man aged 25-45 years who received the YFV17D yellow fever vaccine. This material consisted of CD4+ T cells sorted from PBMCs, taken 10 days after the yellow fever booster vaccination. The chain carries TRBV2 and TRBJ2-7; TRBD2 matches at 7 bases. The DNA for the CDR3 is TGTGCCAGCAGAGGAGCGGGATTGTACGAGCAGTACTTC. It encodes CASRGAGLYEQYF.